Detailed here is one TCR beta chain. This entry is derived from a study of cytomegalovirus exposure and HLA in healthy donors. The table came from immunoSEQ multiplex PCR; TCRdb's copy has only in-frame clones and leaves some out. The top ten hold 4% to 5.5% of the sample, which has over 60,000 clones, over 85% seen once. The CDR3 length is 16 residues. Germline V CDR1 and CDR2: LGHNA, YNFKEQ. V shed 0 bases and J 6 bases; nucleotides not matched to a gene: 7. This TCR was sampled from a young man in good health and CMV-seropositive. Sequencing used PBMCs. The chain combines TRBV4-2 with TRBJ2-7; 11 nucleotides match TRBD2. CDR3 sequence: CASSQEVAGGPSEQYF. Written as DNA, the CDR3 is TGTGCCAGCAGCCAAGAGGTAGCGGGAGGGCCTAGCGAGCAGTACTTC.